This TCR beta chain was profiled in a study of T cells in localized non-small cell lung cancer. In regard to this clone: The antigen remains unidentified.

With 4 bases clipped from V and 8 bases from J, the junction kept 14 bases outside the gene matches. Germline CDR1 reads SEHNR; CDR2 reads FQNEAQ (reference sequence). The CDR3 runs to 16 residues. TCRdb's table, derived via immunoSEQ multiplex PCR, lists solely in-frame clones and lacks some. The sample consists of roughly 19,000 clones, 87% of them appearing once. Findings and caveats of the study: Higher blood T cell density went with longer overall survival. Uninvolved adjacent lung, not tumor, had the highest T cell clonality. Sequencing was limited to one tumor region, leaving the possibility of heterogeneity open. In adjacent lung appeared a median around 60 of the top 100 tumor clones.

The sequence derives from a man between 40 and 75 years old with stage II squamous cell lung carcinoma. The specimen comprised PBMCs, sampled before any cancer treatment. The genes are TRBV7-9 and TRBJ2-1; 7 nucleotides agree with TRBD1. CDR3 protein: CASSYYRGTRGDEQFF. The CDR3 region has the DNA TGTGCCAGCAGCTATTACAGGGGAACCAGAGGGGATGAGCAGTTCTTC.